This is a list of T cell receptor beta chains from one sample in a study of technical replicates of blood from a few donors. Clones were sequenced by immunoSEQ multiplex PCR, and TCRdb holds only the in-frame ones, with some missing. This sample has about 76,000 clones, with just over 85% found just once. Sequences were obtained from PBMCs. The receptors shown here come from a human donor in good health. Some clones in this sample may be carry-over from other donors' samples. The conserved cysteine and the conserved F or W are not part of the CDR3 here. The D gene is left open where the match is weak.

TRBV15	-	ATSYKGPGGYT
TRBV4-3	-	ASSQGGGSYNEQF
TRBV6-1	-	ASSELHWAQPQH
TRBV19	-	ASRTFNTEAF
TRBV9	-	ASSVEQGNIQY
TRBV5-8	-	ASSLVGAPYGYT
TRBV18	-	ASSPGTQETQY
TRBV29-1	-	SVPSSTGELF
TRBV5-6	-	ASSPRAVFKQY
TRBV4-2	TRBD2	ASSSLAGGLDTQY